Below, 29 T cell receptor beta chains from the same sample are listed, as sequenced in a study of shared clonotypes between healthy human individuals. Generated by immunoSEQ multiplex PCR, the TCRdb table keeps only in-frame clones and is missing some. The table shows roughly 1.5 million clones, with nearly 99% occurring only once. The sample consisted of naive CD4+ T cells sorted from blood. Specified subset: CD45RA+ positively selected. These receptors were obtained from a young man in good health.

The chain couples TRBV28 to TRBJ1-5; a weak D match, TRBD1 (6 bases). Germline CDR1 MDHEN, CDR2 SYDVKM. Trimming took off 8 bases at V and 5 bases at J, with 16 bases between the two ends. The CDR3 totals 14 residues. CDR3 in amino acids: CASRLHREDQPQHF. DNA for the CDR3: TGTGCCAGCCGACTTCACAGGGAGGATCAGCCCCAGCATTTT.

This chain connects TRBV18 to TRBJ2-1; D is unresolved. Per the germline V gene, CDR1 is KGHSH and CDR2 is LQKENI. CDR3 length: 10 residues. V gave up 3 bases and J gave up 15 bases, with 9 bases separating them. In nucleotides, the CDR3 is TGTGCCAGCTCACCGAGTCAGTCGTTCTTC. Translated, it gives CASSPSQSFF.

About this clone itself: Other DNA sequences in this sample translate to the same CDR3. The CDR3 reads CASSFRGTEQYF. CDR3 nucleotide sequence: TGTGCCAGCAGTTTTCGGGGGACAGAGCAGTACTTC. The chain carries TRBV27 and TRBJ2-7; TRBD1 or TRBD2 may be the D gene (6 bases each). Trimming removed 3 bases at V and 7 bases at J, with 10 bases between. CDR3 size: 12 residues. Germline loops: CDR1 MNHEY, CDR2 SMNVEV (reference sequence).

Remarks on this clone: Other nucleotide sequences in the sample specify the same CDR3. The CDR3 loop reads CASSLPGTDTQYF. CDR3 nucleotide sequence: TGTGCCAGCAGCTTACCCGGCACAGATACGCAGTATTTT. The chain links TRBV11-2 to TRBJ2-3; D is unclear. Between the trimmed V and J ends, which lost 2 bases and 1 base, there was a span of 4 bases. Germline V gives CDR1 SGHAT, CDR2 FQNNGV. CDR3 length: 13 residues.

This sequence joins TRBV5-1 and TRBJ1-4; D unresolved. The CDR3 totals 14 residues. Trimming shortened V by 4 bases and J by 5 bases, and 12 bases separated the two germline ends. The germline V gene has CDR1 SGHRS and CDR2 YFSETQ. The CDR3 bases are TGCGCCAGCAGCCTGCAACCTACGAATGAAAAACTGTTTTTT. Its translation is CASSLQPTNEKLFF.

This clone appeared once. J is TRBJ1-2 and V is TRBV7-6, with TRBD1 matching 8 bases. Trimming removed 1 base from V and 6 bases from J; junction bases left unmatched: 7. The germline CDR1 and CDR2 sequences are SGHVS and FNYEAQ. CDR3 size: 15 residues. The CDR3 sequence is CASSLDRTGTDGYTF. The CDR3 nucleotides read TGTGCCAGCAGCTTAGATAGGACAGGGACGGATGGCTACACCTTC.

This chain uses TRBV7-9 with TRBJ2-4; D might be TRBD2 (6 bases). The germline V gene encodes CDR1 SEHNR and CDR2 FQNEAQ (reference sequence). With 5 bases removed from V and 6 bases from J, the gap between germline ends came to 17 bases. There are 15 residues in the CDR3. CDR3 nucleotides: TGTGCCAGCAGCAGAACCGGCGGGGCTGGAAACATTCAGTACTTC. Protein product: CASSRTGGAGNIQYF.

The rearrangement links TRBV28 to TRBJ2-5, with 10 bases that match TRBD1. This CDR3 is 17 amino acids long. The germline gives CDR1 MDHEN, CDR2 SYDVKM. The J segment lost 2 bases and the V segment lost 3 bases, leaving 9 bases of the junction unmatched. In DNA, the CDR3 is TGTGCCAGCAGTTTCGGGCTGGGACAGGGGCGTCAAGAGACCCAGTACTTC. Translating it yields CASSFGLGQGRQETQYF.

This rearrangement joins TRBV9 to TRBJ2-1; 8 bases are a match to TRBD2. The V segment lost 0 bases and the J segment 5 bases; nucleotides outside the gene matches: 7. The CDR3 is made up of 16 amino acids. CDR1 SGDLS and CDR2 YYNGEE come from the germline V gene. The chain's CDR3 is CASSVGSSGWHNEQFF. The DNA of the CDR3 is TGTGCCAGCAGCGTAGGGTCTAGCGGGTGGCACAATGAGCAGTTCTTC.

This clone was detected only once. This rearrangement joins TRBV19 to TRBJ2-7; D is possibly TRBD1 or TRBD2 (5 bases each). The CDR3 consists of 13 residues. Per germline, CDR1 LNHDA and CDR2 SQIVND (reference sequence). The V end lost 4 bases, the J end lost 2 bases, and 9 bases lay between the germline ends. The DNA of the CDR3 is TGTGCCAGTAGTAGGCAGGGAGCCTACGAGCAGTACTTC. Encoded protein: CASSRQGAYEQYF.

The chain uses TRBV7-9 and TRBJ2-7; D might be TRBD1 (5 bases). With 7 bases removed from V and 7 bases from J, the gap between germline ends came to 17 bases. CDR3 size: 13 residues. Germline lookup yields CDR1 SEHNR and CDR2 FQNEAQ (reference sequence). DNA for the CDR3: TGTGCCAGCACCCTAGGGGCGTCCGGGGAGCAGTACTTC. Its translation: CASTLGASGEQYF. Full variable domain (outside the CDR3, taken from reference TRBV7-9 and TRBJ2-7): DTGVSQNPRHKITKRGQNVTFRCDPISEHNRLYWYRQTLGQGPEFLTYFQNEAQLEKSRLLSDRFSAERPKGSFSTLEIQRTEQGDSAMYLCASTLGASGEQYFGPGTRLTVT.

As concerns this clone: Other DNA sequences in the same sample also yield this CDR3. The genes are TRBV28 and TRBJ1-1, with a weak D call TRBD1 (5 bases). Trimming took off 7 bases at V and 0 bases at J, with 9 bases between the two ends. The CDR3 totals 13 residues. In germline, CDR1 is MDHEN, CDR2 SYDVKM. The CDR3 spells CASTRQMNTEAFF. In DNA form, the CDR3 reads TGTGCCAGCACACGACAGATGAACACTGAAGCTTTCTTT.

Written as DNA, the CDR3 is TGTGCCATCAGTTCTGACACCCCGACGGATACGCAGTATTTT. It yields the protein CAISSDTPTDTQYF. V usage is TRBV10-3 and J usage is TRBJ2-3; D is unclear. The V and J ends lost 5 bases and 6 bases respectively, with 15 bases between them. Germline CDR1 reads ENHRY; CDR2 reads SYGVKD. The length of the CDR3 is 14 residues.

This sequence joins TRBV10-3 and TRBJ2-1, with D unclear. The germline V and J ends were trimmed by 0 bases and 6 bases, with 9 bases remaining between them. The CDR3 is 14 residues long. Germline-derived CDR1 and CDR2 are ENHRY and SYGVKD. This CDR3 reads CAISESGNSNEQFF. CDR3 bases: TGTGCCATCAGTGAGTCGGGGAACTCCAATGAGCAGTTCTTC.

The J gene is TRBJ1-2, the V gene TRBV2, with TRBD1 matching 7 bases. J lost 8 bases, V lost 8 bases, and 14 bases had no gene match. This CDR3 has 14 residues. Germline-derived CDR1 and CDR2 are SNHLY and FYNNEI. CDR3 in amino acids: CASLFAAGQMGYTF. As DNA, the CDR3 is TGTGCCAGCCTATTTGCAGCGGGACAGATGGGCTACACCTTC. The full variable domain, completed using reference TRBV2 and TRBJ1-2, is EPEVTQTPSHQVTQMGQEVILRCVPISNHLYFYWYRQILGQKVEFLVSFYNNEISEKSEIFDDQFSVERPDGSNFTLKIRSTKLEDSAMYFCASLFAAGQMGYTFGSGTRLTVV.

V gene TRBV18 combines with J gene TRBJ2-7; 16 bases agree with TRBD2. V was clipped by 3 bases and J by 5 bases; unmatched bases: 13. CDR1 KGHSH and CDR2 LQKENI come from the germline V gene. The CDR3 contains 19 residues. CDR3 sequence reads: CASSPYPGTSGRAINEQYF. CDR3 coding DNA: TGTGCCAGCTCACCCTATCCCGGGACTAGCGGGAGGGCTATTAACGAGCAGTACTTC.

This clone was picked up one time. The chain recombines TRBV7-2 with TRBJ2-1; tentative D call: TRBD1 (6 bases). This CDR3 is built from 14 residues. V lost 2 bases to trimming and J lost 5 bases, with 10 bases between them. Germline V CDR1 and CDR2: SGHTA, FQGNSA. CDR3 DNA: TGTGCCAGCAGCTTATTAAGACAGGACAATGAGCAGTTCTTC. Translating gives CASSLLRQDNEQFF.

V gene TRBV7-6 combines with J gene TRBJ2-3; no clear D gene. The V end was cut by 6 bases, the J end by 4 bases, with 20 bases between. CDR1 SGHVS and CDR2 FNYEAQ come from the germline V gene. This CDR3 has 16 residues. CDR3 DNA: TGTGCCAGCAGTTTAACACTCCGGAGTGGGCCAGATACGCAGTATTTT. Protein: CASSLTLRSGPDTQYF.

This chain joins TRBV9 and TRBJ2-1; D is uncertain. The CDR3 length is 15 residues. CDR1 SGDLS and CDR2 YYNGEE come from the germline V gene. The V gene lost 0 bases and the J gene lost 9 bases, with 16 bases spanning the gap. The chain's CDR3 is CASSVAGTNSGEQFF. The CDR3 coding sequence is TGTGCCAGCAGCGTAGCGGGTACAAACTCGGGTGAGCAGTTCTTC.

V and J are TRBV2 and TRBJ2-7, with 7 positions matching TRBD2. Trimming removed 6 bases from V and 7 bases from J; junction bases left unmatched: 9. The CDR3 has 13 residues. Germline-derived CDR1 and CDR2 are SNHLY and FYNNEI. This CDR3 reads CASSGGRLGEQYF. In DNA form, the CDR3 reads TGTGCCAGCAGCGGGGGGAGACTCGGGGAGCAGTACTTC.

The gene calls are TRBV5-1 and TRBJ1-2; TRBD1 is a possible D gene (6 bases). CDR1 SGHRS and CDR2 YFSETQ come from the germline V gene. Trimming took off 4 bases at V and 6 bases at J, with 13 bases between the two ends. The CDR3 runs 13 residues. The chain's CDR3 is CASSPARGHGYTF. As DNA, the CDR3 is TGCGCCAGCAGCCCCGCCCGGGGGCATGGCTACACCTTC.

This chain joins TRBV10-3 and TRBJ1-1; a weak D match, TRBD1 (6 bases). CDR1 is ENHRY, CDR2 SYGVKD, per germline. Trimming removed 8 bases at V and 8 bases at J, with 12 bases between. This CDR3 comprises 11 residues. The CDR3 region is CAISGEGEAFF. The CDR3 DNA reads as TGTGCCATCTCAGGGGAGGGGGAAGCTTTCTTT.

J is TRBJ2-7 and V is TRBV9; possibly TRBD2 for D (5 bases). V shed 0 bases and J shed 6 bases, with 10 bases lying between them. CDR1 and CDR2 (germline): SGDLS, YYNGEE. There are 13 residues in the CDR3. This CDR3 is CASSVGPGFEQYF. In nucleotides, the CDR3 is TGTGCCAGCAGCGTAGGTCCGGGGTTCGAGCAGTACTTC.

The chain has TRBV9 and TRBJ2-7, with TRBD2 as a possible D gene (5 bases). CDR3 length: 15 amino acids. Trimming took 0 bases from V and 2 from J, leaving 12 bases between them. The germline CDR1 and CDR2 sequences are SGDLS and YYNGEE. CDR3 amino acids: CASSVGPDYPYEQYF. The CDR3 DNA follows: TGTGCCAGCAGCGTAGGTCCCGACTATCCCTACGAGCAGTACTTC.

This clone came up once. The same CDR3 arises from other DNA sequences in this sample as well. CDR3: CSVDLGYEQYF. CDR3 sequence (DNA): TGCAGCGTTGACTTGGGATACGAGCAGTACTTC. The rearrangement uses TRBV29-1 and TRBJ2-7; D not certain. The CDR3 extends over 11 amino acids. V lost 3 bases and J 4 bases, leaving 7 bases between the germline ends. CDR1 is SQVTM and CDR2 is ANQGSEA in the germline V gene.

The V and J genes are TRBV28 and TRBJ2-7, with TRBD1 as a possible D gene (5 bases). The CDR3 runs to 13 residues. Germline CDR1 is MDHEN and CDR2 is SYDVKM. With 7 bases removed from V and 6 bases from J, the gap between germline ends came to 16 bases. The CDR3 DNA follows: TGTGCCAGCAAGATAGACAGCATCCGCGAGCAGTACTTC. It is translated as CASKIDSIREQYF. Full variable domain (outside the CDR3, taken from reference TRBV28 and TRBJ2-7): DVKVTQSSRYLVKRTGEKVFLECVQDMDHENMFWYRQDPGLGLRLIYFSYDVKMKEKGDIPEGYSVSREKKERFSLILESASTNQTSMYLCASKIDSIREQYFGPGTRLTVT.

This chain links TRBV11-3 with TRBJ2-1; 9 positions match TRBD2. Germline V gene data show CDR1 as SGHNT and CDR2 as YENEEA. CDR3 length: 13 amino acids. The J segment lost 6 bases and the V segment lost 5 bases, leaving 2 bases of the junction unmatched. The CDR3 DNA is TGTGCCAGCAGCATTAGCGGGAGCAATGAGCAGTTCTTC. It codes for CASSISGSNEQFF.

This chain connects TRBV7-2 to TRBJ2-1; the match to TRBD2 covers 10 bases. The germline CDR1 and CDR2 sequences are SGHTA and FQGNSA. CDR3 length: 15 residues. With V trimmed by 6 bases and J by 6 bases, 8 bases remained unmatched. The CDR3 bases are TGTGCCAGCAGTTTCCTAGCGGGAGTGAGCAATGAGCAGTTCTTC. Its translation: CASSFLAGVSNEQFF.

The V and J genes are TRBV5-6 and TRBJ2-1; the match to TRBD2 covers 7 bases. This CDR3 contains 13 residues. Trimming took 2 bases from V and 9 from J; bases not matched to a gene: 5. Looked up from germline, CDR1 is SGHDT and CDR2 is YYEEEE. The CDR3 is CASSFEERGEQFF. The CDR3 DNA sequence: TGTGCCAGCAGCTTCGAGGAGCGGGGTGAGCAGTTCTTC.